The clone carrying this T cell receptor (beta chain) occurred a few times. Its antigen is currently unknown. The TCR beta library used iRepertoire HTBI primers with Arm-PCR amplification of CDR3. Each CDR3 protein is one row after TCRdb ran MiXCR on the multiplex PCR reads. Of hundreds of thousands of distinct CDR3 sequences listed, approximately 31% are singletons. This specimen belongs to a study of regulatory T cells in long-lasting Graves disease. Germline V CDR1 and CDR2: LNHDA, SQIVND (reference sequence). This CDR3 contains 13 residues. Deletions cut 5 bases from V and 6 bases from J, with 13 bases between. Study outcomes and limitations: The TCR repertoire of persistent Graves' patients was less diverse than that of newly diagnosed ones. Thyroid tissue was not studied; only peripheral blood was. Sample size, which was small, may have reduced accuracy.

Time point noted: persistent/refractory GD, antithyroid drugs over 5 years with positive TRAb. The TCR library was made from RNA that had been extracted from PBMCs in TRIzol. Peripheral blood, 7.5 to 9 milliliters of it, was drawn into EDTA tubes. Source: peripheral blood mononuclear cells (PBMCs), taken when the disease was refractory, from a patient treated with antithyroid drugs. The sequence came from a female donor with Graves disease. This chain connects TRBV19 to TRBJ1-2, with TRBD1 as a possible D gene (5 bases). DNA of the CDR3: TGTGCCAGTAGTCCCCCAGGGAGGCATGGCTACACCTTC. Translated, it gives CASSPPGRHGYTF.